This T cell receptor (beta chain) was documented in a study of blood T cell repertoires in COVID-19. Looking at the study overall: Researchers got acute and convalescent COVID-19 samples from the United States, Italy and Spain. In each case, the material was cDNA or gDNA derived from T cells, B-cell-depleted T cells, or PBMCs.

Per the study methods: The assay estimated nucleated cells by amplifying reference gene primers. Repertoires were generated with immunoSEQ multiplex PCR, while TCRdb's copy carries only in-frame clones and drops some. The D gene and trimming were derived from the DNA, and the V and J assignments and clone size from that table. The table shows a few hundred thousand clones, with approximately 87% occurring only once. CDR1 is SGHRS, CDR2 YFSETQ, per germline. The CDR3 totals 16 residues. With 4 bases clipped from V and 6 bases from J, the junction kept 13 bases outside the gene matches. The V call is TRBV5-1, the J call TRBJ2-1, with TRBD2 identical over 7 bases. The sequenced material came from peripheral blood. The clonotype comes from a man in his sixties who had recovered from COVID-19. As DNA, the CDR3 is TGCGCCAGCAGCCGGGATAAGAGACTAGCCCCCAATGAGCAGTTCTTC. Protein sequence: CASSRDKRLAPNEQFF. Variable domain in full (rest from reference TRBV5-1 and TRBJ2-1): KAGVTQTPRYLIKTRGQQVTLSCSPISGHRSVSWYQQTPGQGLQFLFEYFSETQRNKGNFPGRFSGRQFSNSRSEMNVSTLELGDSALYLCASSRDKRLAPNEQFFGPGTRLTVL.